This TCR beta chain appears in the sequencing data of a study of blood T cell repertoires in COVID-19. For the study at large: Samples taken during acute and convalescent COVID-19 were collected in the United States, Italy and Spain. T cells, B-cell-depleted T cells, or PBMCs provided the cDNA or gDNA that served as material.

Authors' processing steps: Reference gene primer amplification yielded estimated nucleated cell counts. Only in-frame clones appear in the TCRdb table, and some are missing; sequencing was by immunoSEQ multiplex PCR. That table is the source of V, J and clone size, and D and trimming were worked out from the DNA. The table shows about 240,000 clones, with approximately 86% occurring only once. Germline V gives CDR1 SGHRS, CDR2 YFSETQ. The CDR3 contains 15 residues. V was pared by 4 bases and J by 1 base, with 5 bases of the junction left unmatched. The source is a woman in her 70s with active or convalescent COVID-19. The chain joins TRBV5-1 to TRBJ1-1; 9 bases are shared with TRBD1. The sequencing sample was made of peripheral blood. CDR3 coding DNA: TGCGCCAGCAGCGAACAGGGGGCGCGGAACACTGAAGCTTTCTTT. This codes for CASSEQGARNTEAFF.